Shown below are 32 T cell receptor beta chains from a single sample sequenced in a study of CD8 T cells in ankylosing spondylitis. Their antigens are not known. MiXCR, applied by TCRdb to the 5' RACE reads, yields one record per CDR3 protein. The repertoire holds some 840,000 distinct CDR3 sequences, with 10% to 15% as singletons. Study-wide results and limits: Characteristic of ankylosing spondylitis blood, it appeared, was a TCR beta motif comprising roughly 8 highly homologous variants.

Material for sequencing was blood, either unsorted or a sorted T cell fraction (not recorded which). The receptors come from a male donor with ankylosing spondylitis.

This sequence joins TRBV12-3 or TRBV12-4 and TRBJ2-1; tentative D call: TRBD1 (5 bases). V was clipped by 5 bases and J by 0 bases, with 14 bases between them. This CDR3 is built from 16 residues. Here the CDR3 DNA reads TGTGCCAGCAGTCTCAGGGTTCCTAGCTCCTACAATGAGCAGTTCTTC. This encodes CASSLRVPSSYNEQFF.

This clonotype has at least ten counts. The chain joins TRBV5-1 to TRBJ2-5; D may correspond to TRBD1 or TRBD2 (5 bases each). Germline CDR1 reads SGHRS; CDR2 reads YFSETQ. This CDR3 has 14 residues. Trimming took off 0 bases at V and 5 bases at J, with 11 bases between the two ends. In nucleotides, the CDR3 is TGCGCCAGCAGCTTGGCCGGGGCTGGGGAGACCCAGTACTTC. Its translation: CASSLAGAGETQYF.

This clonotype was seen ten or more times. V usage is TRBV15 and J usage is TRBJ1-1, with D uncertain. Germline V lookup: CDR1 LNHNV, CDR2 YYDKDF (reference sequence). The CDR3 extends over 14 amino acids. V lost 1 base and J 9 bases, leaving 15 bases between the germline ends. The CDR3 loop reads CATSRGLSLAKAFF. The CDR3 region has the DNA TGTGCCACCAGCAGAGGGTTGTCGTTGGCGAAAGCTTTCTTT.

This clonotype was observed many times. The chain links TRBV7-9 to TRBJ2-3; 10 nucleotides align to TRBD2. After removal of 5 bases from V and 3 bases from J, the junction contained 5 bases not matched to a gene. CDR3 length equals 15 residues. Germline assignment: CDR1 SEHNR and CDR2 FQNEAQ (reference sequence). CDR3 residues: CASSPLAGVTDTQYF. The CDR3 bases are TGTGCCAGCAGCCCCCTAGCGGGGGTGACAGATACGCAGTATTTT.

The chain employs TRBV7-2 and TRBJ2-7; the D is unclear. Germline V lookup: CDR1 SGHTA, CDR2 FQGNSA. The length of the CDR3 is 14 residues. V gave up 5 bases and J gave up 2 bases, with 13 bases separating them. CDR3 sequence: CASSPQMGTYEQYF. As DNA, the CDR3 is TGTGCCAGCAGCCCACAGATGGGTACCTACGAGCAGTACTTC.

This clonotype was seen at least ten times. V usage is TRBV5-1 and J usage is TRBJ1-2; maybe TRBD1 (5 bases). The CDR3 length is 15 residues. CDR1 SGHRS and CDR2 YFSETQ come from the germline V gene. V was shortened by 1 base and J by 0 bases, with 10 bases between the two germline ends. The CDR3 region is CASSLSQGSNYGYTF. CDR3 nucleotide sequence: TGCGCCAGCAGCTTGAGCCAGGGTTCTAACTATGGCTACACCTTC. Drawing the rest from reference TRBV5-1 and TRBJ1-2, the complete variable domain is KAGVTQTPRYLIKTRGQQVTLSCSPISGHRSVSWYQQTPGQGLQFLFEYFSETQRNKGNFPGRFSGRQFSNSRSEMNVSTLELGDSALYLCASSLSQGSNYGYTFGSGTRLTVV.

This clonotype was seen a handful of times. The CDR3 sequence is CASSPRTSGGPNPQYF. The CDR3 DNA reads TGTGCCAGCTCACCACGGACTAGCGGGGGCCCAAATCCGCAGTATTTT. The chain carries TRBV18 and TRBJ2-3; 13 positions match TRBD2. In germline, CDR1 is KGHSH, CDR2 LQKENI. Losses at the gene ends were 1 base for V and 10 bases for J; bases not matched to a gene: 8. The length of the CDR3 is 16 residues.

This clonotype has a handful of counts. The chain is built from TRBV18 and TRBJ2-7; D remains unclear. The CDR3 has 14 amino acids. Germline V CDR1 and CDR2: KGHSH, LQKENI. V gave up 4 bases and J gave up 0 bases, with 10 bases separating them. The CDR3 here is CASSRTDTSYEQYF. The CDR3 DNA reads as TGTGCCAGCTCACGGACGGATACCTCCTACGAGCAGTACTTC.

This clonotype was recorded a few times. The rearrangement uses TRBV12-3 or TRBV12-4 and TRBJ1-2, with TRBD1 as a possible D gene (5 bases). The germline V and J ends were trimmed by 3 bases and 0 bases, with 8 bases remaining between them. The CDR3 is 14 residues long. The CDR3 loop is CASSFRGSNYGYTF. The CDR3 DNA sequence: TGTGCCAGCAGTTTTAGGGGTTCTAACTATGGCTACACCTTC.

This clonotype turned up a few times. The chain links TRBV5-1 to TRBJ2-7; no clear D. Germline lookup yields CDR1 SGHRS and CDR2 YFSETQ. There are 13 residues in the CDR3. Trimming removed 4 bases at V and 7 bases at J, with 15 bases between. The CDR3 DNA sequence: TGCGCCAGCAGCAATCCGACGTCCTGGGAGCAGTACTTC. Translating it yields CASSNPTSWEQYF.

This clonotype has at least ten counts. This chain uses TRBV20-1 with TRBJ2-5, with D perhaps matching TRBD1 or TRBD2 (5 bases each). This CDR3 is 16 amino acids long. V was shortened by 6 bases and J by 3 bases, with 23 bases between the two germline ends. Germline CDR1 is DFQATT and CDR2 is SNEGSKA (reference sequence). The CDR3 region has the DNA TGCAGTGCCAAACCATCCAGGGAGACTAATAAAGAGACCCAGTACTTC. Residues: CSAKPSRETNKETQYF.

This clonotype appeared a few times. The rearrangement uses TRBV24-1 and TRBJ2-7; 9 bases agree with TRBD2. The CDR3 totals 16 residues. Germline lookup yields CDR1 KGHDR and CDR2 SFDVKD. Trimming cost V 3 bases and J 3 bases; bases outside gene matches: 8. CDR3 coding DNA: TGTGCCACCAGTGATAAATCAGAGACTAGCGGCTACGAGCAGTACTTC. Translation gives CATSDKSETSGYEQYF.

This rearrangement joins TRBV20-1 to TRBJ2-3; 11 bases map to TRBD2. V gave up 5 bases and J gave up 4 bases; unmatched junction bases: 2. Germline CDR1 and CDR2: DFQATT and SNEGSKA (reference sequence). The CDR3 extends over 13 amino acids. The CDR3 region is CSALGLAADTQYF. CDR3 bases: TGCAGTGCTTTGGGACTAGCGGCAGATACGCAGTATTTT.

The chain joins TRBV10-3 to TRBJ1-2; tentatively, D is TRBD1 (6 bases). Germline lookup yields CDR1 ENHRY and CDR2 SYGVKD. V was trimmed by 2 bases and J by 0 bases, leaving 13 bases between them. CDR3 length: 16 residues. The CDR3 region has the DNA TGTGCCATCAGTGAGACCCCGACAGGAGCTAACTATGGCTACACCTTC. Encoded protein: CAISETPTGANYGYTF.

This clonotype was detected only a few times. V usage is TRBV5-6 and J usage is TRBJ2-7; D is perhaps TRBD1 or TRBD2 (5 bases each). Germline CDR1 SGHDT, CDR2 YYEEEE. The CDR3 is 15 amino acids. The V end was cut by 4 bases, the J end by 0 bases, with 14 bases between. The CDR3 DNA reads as TGTGCCAGCAGCCCACGGGACCTGAGCTCCTACGAGCAGTACTTC. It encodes CASSPRDLSSYEQYF.

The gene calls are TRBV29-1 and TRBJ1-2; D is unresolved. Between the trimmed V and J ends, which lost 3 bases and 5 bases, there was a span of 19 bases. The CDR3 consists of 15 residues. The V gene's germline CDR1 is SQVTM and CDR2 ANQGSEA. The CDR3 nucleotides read TGCAGCGTTGATCACCCCTCAAAAGCAGGTTATGGCTACACCTTC. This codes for CSVDHPSKAGYGYTF.

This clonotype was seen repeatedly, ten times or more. The CDR3 is CSVGAWGTEAFF. Here the CDR3 DNA reads TGCAGCGTGGGAGCCTGGGGCACTGAAGCTTTCTTT. The chain uses TRBV29-1 and TRBJ1-1, with D hard to call. The V and J ends lost 6 bases and 4 bases respectively, with 12 bases between them. Germline V gene data show CDR1 as SQVTM and CDR2 as ANQGSEA. This CDR3 contains 12 residues.

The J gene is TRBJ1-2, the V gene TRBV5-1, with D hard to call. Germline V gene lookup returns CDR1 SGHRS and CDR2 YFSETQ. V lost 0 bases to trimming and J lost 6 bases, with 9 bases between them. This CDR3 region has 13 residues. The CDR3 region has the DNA TGCGCCAGCAGCTTGGCAACACTAGATGGCTACACCTTC. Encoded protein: CASSLATLDGYTF.

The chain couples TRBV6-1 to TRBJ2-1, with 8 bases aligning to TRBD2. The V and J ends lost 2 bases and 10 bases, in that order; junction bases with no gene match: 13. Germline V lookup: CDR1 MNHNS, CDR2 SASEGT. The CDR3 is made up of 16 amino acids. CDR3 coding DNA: TGTGCCAGCAGTGAACGTTTCGGGAGGGCATTGGGGGAGCAGTTCTTC. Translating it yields CASSERFGRALGEQFF.

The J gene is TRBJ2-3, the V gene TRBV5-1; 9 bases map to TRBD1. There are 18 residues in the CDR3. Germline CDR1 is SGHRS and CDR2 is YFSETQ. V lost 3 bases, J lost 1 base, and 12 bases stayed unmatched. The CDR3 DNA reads TGCGCCAGCAGCTGGGGCTCGGGCCGGGACAGGGGCACAGATACGCAGTATTTT. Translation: CASSWGSGRDRGTDTQYF.

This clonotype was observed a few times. CDR3 region: CASGTERSPLHF. Written as DNA, the CDR3 is TGTGCCAGCGGAACGGAGAGGTCACCCCTCCACTTT. The chain combines TRBV7-9 with TRBJ1-6; D gene ambiguous. The germline gives CDR1 SEHNR, CDR2 FQNEAQ (reference sequence). The V end was cut by 8 bases, the J end by 10 bases, with 12 bases between. This CDR3 spans 12 amino acids.

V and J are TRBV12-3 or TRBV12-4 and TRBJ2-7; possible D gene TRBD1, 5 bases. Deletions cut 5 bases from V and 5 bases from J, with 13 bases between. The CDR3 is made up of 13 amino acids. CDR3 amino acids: CASSASRVDEQYF. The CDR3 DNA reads TGTGCCAGCAGTGCCTCCAGGGTGGACGAGCAGTACTTC.

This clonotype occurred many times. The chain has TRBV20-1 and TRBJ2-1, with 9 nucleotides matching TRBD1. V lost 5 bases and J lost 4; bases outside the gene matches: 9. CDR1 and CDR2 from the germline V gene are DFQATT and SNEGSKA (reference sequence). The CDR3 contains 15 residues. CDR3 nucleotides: TGCAGTGCTCTGTCCCGGACAGGGGCATACAATGAGCAGTTCTTC. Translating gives CSALSRTGAYNEQFF.

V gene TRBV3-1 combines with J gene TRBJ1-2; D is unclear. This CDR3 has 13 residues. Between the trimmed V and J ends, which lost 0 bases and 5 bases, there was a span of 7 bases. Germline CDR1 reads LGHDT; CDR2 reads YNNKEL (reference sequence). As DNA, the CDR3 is TGTGCCAGCAGCCAAGAGTCGTGGTATGGCTACACCTTC. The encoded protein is CASSQESWYGYTF.

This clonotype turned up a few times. The chain's CDR3 is CASTRRDRATDTQYF. The CDR3 DNA reads as TGTGCCAGCACTCGGAGGGACAGGGCTACAGATACGCAGTATTTT. The chain recombines TRBV6-1 with TRBJ2-3; TRBD1 matches 9 bases. With V trimmed by 7 bases and J by 3 bases, 8 bases remained unmatched. In germline, CDR1 is MNHNS, CDR2 SASEGT. This CDR3 is built from 15 residues.

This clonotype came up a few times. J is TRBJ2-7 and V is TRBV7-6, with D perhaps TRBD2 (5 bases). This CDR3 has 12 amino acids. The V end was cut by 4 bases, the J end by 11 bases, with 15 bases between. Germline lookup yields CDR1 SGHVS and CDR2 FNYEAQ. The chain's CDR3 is CASSSPTGSKYF. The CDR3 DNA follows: TGTGCCAGCAGCTCCCCCACGGGGTCGAAGTACTTC.

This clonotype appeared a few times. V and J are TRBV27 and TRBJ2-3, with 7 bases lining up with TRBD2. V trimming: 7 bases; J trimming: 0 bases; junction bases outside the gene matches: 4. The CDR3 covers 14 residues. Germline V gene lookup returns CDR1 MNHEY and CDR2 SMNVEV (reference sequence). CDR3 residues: CASTERGSTDTQYF. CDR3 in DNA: TGTGCCAGCACCGAGCGGGGTAGCACAGATACGCAGTATTTT.

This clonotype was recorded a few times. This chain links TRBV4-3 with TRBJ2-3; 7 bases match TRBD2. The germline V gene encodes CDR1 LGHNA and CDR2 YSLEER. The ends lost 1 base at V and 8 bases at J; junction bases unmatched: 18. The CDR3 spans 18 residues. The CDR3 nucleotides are TGCGCCAGCAGCCAAGGTCCGGGCGGAGACGGGAGGTGGCGTACGCAGTATTTT. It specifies CASSQGPGGDGRWRTQYF.

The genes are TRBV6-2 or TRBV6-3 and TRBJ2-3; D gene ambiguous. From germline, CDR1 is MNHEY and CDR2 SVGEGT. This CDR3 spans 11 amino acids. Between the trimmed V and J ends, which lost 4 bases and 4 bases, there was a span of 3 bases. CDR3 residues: CASSWPDTQYF. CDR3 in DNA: TGTGCCAGCAGTTGGCCAGATACGCAGTATTTT.

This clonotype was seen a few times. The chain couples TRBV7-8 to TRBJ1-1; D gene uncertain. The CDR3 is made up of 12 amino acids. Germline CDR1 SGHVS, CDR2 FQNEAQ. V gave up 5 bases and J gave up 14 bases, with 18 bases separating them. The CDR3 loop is CASSEEDPNAFF. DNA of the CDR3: TGTGCCAGCAGCGAAGAGGACCCCAATGCGTTCTTT.

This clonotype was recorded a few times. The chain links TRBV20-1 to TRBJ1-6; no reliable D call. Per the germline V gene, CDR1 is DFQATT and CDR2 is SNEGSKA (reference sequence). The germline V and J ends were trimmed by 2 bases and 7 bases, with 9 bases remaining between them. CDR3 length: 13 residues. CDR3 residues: CSARSDQNSPLHF. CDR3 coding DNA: TGCAGTGCTAGATCGGACCAAAATTCACCCCTCCACTTT.

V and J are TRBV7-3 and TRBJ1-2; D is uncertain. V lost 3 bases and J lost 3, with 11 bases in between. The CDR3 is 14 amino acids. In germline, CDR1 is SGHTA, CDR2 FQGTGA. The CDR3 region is CASSLGGAHYGYTF. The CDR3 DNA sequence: TGTGCCAGCAGCTTGGGCGGAGCCCACTATGGCTACACCTTC.